This TCR beta chain appears in the sequencing data of a study of blood T cell repertoires in COVID-19. This clone was seen only once. V shed 5 bases and J 4 bases; nucleotides not matched to a gene: 7. Germline V lookup: CDR1 PRHDT, CDR2 FYEKMQ (reference sequence). The CDR3 extends over 14 amino acids. In the original workflow: Estimation of nucleated cell counts was performed using reference gene primer amplification. Libraries were prepared by immunoSEQ multiplex PCR; TCRdb keeps only in-frame clonotypes and omits some of them. The V and J calls and clone size were taken over from that table, and D and trimming were inferred from the DNA. The sample records roughly 63,000 clones, 74% being singletons.

The TCR originated in a woman aged 80 or over with acute or convalescent COVID-19. The chain employs TRBV13 and TRBJ2-5; TRBD1 agrees at 7 bases. Sequencing was carried out using peripheral blood. CDR3 amino acids: CASSAGRGIETQYF. The CDR3 DNA follows: TGTGCCAGCAGCGCGGGCAGGGGGATAGAGACCCAGTACTTC.